The subject of this entry is one TCR beta chain. In its sample, this clonotype was seen a few times. No cognate antigen has been identified for it. No quality values exist for individual bases; no much larger clone is one base distant. RNA was extracted with the RNeasy kit and roughly 0.5 to 1 ug was reverse transcribed using random hexamers. TCR beta CDR3 regions were amplified with the immunoSEQ multiplex PCR assay covering 54 Vbeta and 13 Jbeta segments. PCR amplification bias was corrected using a synthetic template baseline for primer optimization and computational correction. On the study's bioinformatics: Reads were annotated to V, D and J genes per IMGT and analyzed with immunoSEQ Analyzer, keeping only productive sequences. To calculate clonality, Shannon entropy was normalized by log2 of the number of productive unique sequences and then subtracted from one. For each patient and control, public and private clones were evaluated among the 100 most prevalent clones. Susac-specific clones were defined as absent from healthy and MS cohorts, 850 to 1,300 published viral clones and other ImmuneACCESS disease sequences. TCRdb reran the public reads through fastp at Q25 and MiXCR, keeping productive beta chains. Each CDR3 protein gets just one entry, which takes the most common genes and DNA from the rows behind it. The V and J calls, along with clone size, are taken from TCRdb and not from the paper's own processing. Present in this sample are fewer than 85,000 distinct CDR3 sequences, approximately 94% of which were seen just once. The ten top clones hold 0.52% of the sample.

High-throughput TCR beta sequencing profiled peripheral blood CD8+ and CD4+ T cells from healthy donors, Susac syndrome patients and multiple sclerosis patients. The Susac syndrome patients fulfilled recently defined diagnostic criteria for either definite or probable disease. Bulk CD8+ and CD4+ T cells were purified by magnetic negative isolation, while CD8+ TEMRA cells were enriched using FACS. Blood was collected in EDTA tubes and processed within 24 hours, with PBMCs isolated through density gradient centrifugation. PBMCs intended for TCR sequencing were cryopreserved in liquid nitrogen and were subsequently thawed in a 37 degrees C water bath. The sorted or isolated CD4+, CD8+ and CD8+ TEMRA cells had a purity of 90% or higher. The data are from a study of CD8 T cells in Susac syndrome (dated by TCRdb to the late 2010s). General notes on the study: Of the Susac syndrome patients who were sequenced, about 6 had clinically active disease and 8 or 9 were in clinical remission. Clonality of the CD8+ T cell repertoire was compared between about a dozen healthy donors, 14 Susac syndrome patients and some 15 multiple sclerosis patients. The study used repertoire sequencing to test whether antigen drove CD8+ T cell activation and differentiation in Susac syndrome. Susac syndrome patients were therapy-naive, on corticosteroids (some also receiving IVIg), or on IVIg alone at blood withdrawal. Study-level results and caveats: Some 17 Susac-specific public clones were identified in the total CD8+ repertoire, and roughly five Susac-specific public clones were identified in the CD8+ TEMRA repertoire. Susac syndrome CD8+ repertoires showed clonal expansion, highest in CD8+ TEMRA cells and greater in clinically active than remitting patients. The study acknowledged that relatively few individuals were included in the TCR sequencing and HLA analysis.

V drops 0 bases and J drops 1 base, leaving 1 base in between. The CDR3 starts with the cysteine, ends with the phenylalanine, and has 13 residues. Kept here is only the CDR3 DNA, which spans 39 bases and is read in frame from base 1. Looking up the germline V gene yields CDR1 SGHDT and CDR2 YYEEEE. Sequences were obtained from CD8+ T cells from PBMCs. This chain joins TRBV5-6 to TRBJ2-2; no confident D gene assignment can be made. The TCR was taken from a human donor with Susac syndrome. The nucleotides are TGTGCCAGCAGCTTGGGGAACACCGGGGAGCTGTTTTTT. The encoded protein is CASSLGNTGELFF.